The present T cell receptor beta chain was sequenced within a study of shared clonotypes between healthy human individuals. TCRdb keeps only in-frame clones here, not all; method: immunoSEQ multiplex PCR. Among 2 million or so clones listed, roughly 94% were seen once. In germline, CDR1 is SGHRS, CDR2 YFSETQ. The CDR3 runs 15 residues. V dropped 0 bases and J dropped 7; count of bases not matched to a gene: 5. The chain couples TRBV5-1 to TRBJ2-1, with 9 bases aligning to TRBD2. Sequenced input: naive CD4+ T cells sorted from blood. Subset meaning: CD45RA+ positively selected. This TCR was sampled from a man between 18 and 29 years old in good health. The CDR3 DNA follows: TGCGCCAGCAGCTTGGCGGCGGGAGGGACTAATGAGCAGTTCTTC. Translation gives CASSLAAGGTNEQFF.